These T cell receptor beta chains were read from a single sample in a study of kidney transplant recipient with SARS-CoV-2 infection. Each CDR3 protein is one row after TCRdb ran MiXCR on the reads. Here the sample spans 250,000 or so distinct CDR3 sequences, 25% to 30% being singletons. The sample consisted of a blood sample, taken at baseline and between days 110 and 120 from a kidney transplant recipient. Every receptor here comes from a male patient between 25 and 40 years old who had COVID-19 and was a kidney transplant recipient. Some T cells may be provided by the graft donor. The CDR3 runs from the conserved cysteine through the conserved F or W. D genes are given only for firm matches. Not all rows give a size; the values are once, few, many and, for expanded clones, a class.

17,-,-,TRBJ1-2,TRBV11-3,TGTGCCAGCAGCGATTGTACCGATCTCGGAAAGACCTATGGCTGCACCTTC,CASSDCTDLGKTYGCTF
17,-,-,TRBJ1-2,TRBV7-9,TGTGCCAGCAGCGGTTCCCTATACCATGGAAAGGCCTATGGCTACACCTTC,CASSGSLYHGKAYGYTF
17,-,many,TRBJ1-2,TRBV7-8,TGTGCCAGCAGCCGTCTAGTGTTTACCCGAAAGACCTATGGCTACACCTTC,CASSRLVFTRKTYGYTF
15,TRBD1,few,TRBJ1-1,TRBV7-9,TGTGCCAGCAGCTTTTCAGGGGGCCTGAACACTGAAGCTTTCTTT,CASSFSGGLNTEAFF
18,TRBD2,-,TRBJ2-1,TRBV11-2,TGTGCCAGCAGGTCCCTACCTGGCGGGAGCTGGTCCTACAATGAGCAGTTCTTC,CASRSLPGGSWSYNEQFF
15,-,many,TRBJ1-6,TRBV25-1,TGTGCCAGCAGTGAATACAAGGGTGGTGATTCACCCCTCCACTTT,CASSEYKGGDSPLHF
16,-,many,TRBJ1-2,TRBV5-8,TGTGCCAGCCGGTGGAGTCATCCACGAAAGACCTATGGCTACACCTTC,CASRWSHPRKTYGYTF
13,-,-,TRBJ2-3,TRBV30,TGTGCCTGGAATTTGGGCGCGGGCGATACGCAGTATTTT,CAWNLGAGDTQYF
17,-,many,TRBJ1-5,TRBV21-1,TGTGCCAGCAGCAAAGAAGGGACAGCTACTTACAATCAGCCCCAGCATTTT,CASSKEGTATYNQPQHF
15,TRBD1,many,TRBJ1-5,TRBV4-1,TGCGCCAGCAGCCAAGATGACAGGGGATTGCAGCCCCAGCATTTT,CASSQDDRGLQPQHF